One and the same sample provided the 9 T cell receptor beta chains below, sequenced in a study of cytomegalovirus exposure and HLA in healthy donors. The PCR was carried out with 60 Vbeta primers and 13 Jbeta primers. The repertoire was sequenced with immunoSEQ multiplex PCR; TCRdb's copy has only in-frame clones and lacks some. Of 200,000 to 250,000 clones in the sample, 76% were seen once. Sequencing was carried out using PBMCs. These receptors all stem from a man aged 18-30 years in good health and CMV-seronegative.

The J gene is TRBJ2-2, the V gene TRBV29-1, with D uncertain. CDR3 length equals 11 residues. Germline lookup yields CDR1 SQVTM and CDR2 ANQGSEA. V was pared by 7 bases and J by 9 bases, with 12 bases between. For the CDR3, the DNA is TGCAGCGCCCTGGCCGGGTGGGAGCTGTTTTTT. Translating gives CSALAGWELFF.

The chain is built from TRBV10-3 and TRBJ1-6; a possible D gene is TRBD1 (6 bases). Germline V gene lookup returns CDR1 ENHRY and CDR2 SYGVKD. V lost 4 bases and J 7 bases, leaving 11 bases between the germline ends. This CDR3 spans 14 amino acids. CDR3: CAISGQDGNSPLHF. The DNA for the CDR3 is TGTGCCATCAGTGGACAGGATGGAAATTCACCCCTCCACTTT.

Turning to this clone: The junction differs from germline at one of its ends, possibly a read error. The chain has TRBV7-9 and TRBJ2-3, with TRBD2 identical over 10 bases. The CDR3 is 16 residues long. Germline V CDR1 and CDR2: SEHNR, FQNEAQ (reference sequence). CDR3 region: CSSTSFGTSVTDTQYF. The CDR3 region has the DNA TGTTCCAGCACCTCCTTTGGGACTAGCGTTACAGATACGCAGTATTTT.

This clone was recorded once. The chain couples TRBV30 to TRBJ2-1; D might be TRBD1 (5 bases). Germline V gene data show CDR1 as GTSNPN and CDR2 as SVGIG (reference sequence). CDR3 length: 13 amino acids. Trimming took off 5 bases at V and 1 base at J, with 9 bases between the two ends. CDR3 sequence reads: CAWDSGSYNEQFF. CDR3 sequence (DNA): TGTGCCTGGGACAGTGGGTCCTACAATGAGCAGTTCTTC. Complete variable domain (other parts from reference TRBV30 and TRBJ2-1): SQTIHQWPATLVQPVGSPLSLECTVEGTSNPNLYWYRQAAGRGLQLLFYSVGIGQISSEVPQNLSASRPQDRQFILSSKKLLLSDSGFYLCAWDSGSYNEQFFGPGTRLTVL.

The V and J genes are TRBV7-3 and TRBJ2-1; 7 nucleotides match TRBD2. Trimming removed 5 bases from V and 4 bases from J; junction bases left unmatched: 11. CDR3 length equals 16 residues. Germline values: CDR1 SGHTA, CDR2 FQGTGA. The CDR3 DNA is TGTGCCAGCAGCCCCCTAGCGGAAACACCATACAATGAGCAGTTCTTC. Encoded protein: CASSPLAETPYNEQFF. Full variable domain (missing parts from reference TRBV7-3 and TRBJ2-1): GAGVSQTPSNKVTEKGKYVELRCDPISGHTALYWYRQSLGQGPEFLIYFQGTGAADDSGLPNDRFFAVRPEGSVSTLKIQRTERGDSAVYLCASSPLAETPYNEQFFGPGTRLTVL.

The chain has TRBV30 and TRBJ2-3; the D gene is possibly TRBD1 (6 bases). The length of the CDR3 is 15 residues. The V end was cut by 0 bases, the J end by 2 bases, with 12 bases between. From germline, CDR1 is GTSNPN and CDR2 SVGIG (reference sequence). The CDR3 reads CAWSVSGQNTDTQYF. The CDR3 DNA sequence: TGTGCCTGGAGTGTATCTGGACAGAACACAGATACGCAGTATTTT.

V and J are TRBV18 and TRBJ1-2, with D perhaps matching TRBD1 (5 bases). The CDR3 length is 16 residues. V lost 3 bases and J lost 5, with 19 bases in between. The germline V gene has CDR1 KGHSH and CDR2 LQKENI. CDR3 nucleotide sequence: TGTGCCAGCTCACCGTCCGACAGCCGAATAAGATATGGCTACACCTTC. Residues: CASSPSDSRIRYGYTF.

This rearrangement joins TRBV9 to TRBJ2-1; TRBD2 agrees at 12 bases. With V trimmed by 3 bases and J by 2 bases, 6 bases remained unmatched. The CDR3 contains 17 residues. Germline assignment: CDR1 SGDLS and CDR2 YYNGEE. In nucleotides, the CDR3 is TGTGCCAGCAGCGCCGGACTAGCGGGACCCCCCTACAATGAGCAGTTCTTC. Its protein product is CASSAGLAGPPYNEQFF.

V usage is TRBV9 and J usage is TRBJ2-2; 7 positions agree with TRBD2. The V and J ends lost 4 bases and 6 bases, in that order; junction bases with no gene match: 3. Germline V CDR1 and CDR2: SGDLS, YYNGEE. The CDR3 extends over 13 amino acids. The CDR3, as DNA: TGTGCCAGCAGCTCGCGGGAGCCCGGGGAGCTGTTTTTT. Residues: CASSSREPGELFF.